This T cell receptor (beta chain) was obtained from a study of blood T cell repertoires in COVID-19. Across the study: COVID-19 samples, acute and convalescent, were from the United States, Italy and Spain. The analysed material was cDNA or gDNA that came from T cells, B-cell-depleted T cells, or PBMCs.

The CDR3 loop spans 16 amino acids. Trimming removed 10 bases from V and 2 bases from J; junction bases left unmatched: 11. CDR1 and CDR2 from the germline V gene are SNHLY and FYNNEI. As processed by the authors: Reference gene primer amplification gave estimated nucleated cell counts. Assay: immunoSEQ multiplex PCR; the TCRdb copy retains only in-frame clones and omits some. V, J and clone size reflect that table, while D and trimming were determined from the DNA. The data show fewer than 150,000 clones, roughly 79% seen once. Sequencing used peripheral blood. J is TRBJ2-2 and V is TRBV2; 9 positions agree with TRBD2. The receptor was derived from a man between 65 and 85 years old with acute or convalescent COVID-19. DNA for the CDR3: TGTGCCATAAAGGAGGGAGCGGGGGGCAACACCGGGGAGCTGTTTTTT. Translating it yields CAIKEGAGGNTGELFF.